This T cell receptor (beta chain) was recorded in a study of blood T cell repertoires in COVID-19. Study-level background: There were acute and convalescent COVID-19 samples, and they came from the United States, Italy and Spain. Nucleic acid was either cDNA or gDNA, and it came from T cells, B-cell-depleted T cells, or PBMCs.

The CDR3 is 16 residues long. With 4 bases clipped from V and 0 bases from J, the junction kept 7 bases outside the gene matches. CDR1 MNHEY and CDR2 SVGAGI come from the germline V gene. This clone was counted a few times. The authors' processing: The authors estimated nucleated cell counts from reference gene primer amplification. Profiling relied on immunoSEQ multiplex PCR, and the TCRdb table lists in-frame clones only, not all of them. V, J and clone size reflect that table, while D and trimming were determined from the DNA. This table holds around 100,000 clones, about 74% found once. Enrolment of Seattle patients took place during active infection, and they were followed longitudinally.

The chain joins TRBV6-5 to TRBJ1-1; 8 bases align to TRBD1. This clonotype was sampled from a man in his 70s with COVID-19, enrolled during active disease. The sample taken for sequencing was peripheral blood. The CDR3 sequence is CASSFTGGPMNTEAFF. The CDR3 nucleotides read TGTGCCAGCAGTTTCACAGGGGGACCCATGAACACTGAAGCTTTCTTT.